This TCR beta chain was profiled in a study of Graves' ophthalmopathy and Graves' hyperthyroidism. Study conclusions and caveats: Sensitivity reached around 67% and specificity roughly 72% when the model predicted ophthalmopathy progression. A majority of expanded thyroid clonotypes exceeding 0.001 frequency were likewise present in blood.

Worth noting for this clonotype: The antigen is not known.

Losses at the gene ends were 3 bases for V and 12 bases for J; bases not matched to a gene: 11. The CDR3 totals 13 residues. Amplification of TCR beta CDR3 regions used RNA transcripts. The library came from an HTBI-primed first-round RT-PCR and a second-round multiplex PCR. TCRdb reprocessed the multiplex PCR reads via MiXCR and lists one record per CDR3 protein. The table includes about 400,000 distinct CDR3 sequences, roughly 18% detected once. The TCR originated in a woman between 18 and 29 years old with Graves' ophthalmopathy. Material: peripheral blood. The chain employs TRBV12-3 or TRBV12-4 and TRBJ2-7; 7 bases fit TRBD1. The CDR3 region has the DNA TGTGCCAGCAGTTTCGCCGAGGGACAGCGGTTGTACTTC. Amino acid sequence: CASSFAEGQRLYF.